Listed below are T cell receptor beta chains from one sample, sequenced in a study of cytotoxic CD8 clonotypes in ibrutinib-treated CLL. Assay used: immunoSEQ multiplex PCR; TCRdb lists only in-frame clones, some missing. The sample consists of approximately 340,000 clones, over 60% of them appearing once. Sequencing was performed on PBMCs, taken after 36 months of ibrutinib treatment. All receptors derive from a human donor with chronic lymphocytic leukemia. CDR3s include the opening cysteine and the closing phenylalanine or tryptophan. The order of the fields is V gene, J gene, CDR3 protein.

V gene: TRBV15; J gene: TRBJ1-2; CDR3 protein: CATSRGRTSYGGGYTF
V gene: TRBV29-1; J gene: TRBJ2-7; CDR3 protein: CSVESLRGRGFYEQYF
V gene: TRBV5-1; J gene: TRBJ2-2; CDR3 protein: CASSSAWGVNTGELFF
V gene: TRBV9; J gene: TRBJ1-3; CDR3 protein: CASSVGGAGNTIYF
V gene: TRBV10-2; J gene: TRBJ1-6; CDR3 protein: CASSESRARRVHSPLHF
V gene: TRBV28; J gene: TRBJ1-2; CDR3 protein: CASSFQGRGLGYTF
V gene: TRBV6-5; J gene: TRBJ2-3; CDR3 protein: CASSYLDTQYF
V gene: TRBV7-3; J gene: TRBJ2-1; CDR3 protein: CASSPSGHNEQFF
V gene: TRBV4-1; J gene: TRBJ2-3; CDR3 protein: CASSQGIGTDTQYF
V gene: TRBV27; J gene: TRBJ1-6; CDR3 protein: CASSLVWDRGINSPLHF
V gene: TRBV6-1; J gene: TRBJ2-7; CDR3 protein: CASGNYGGEQYF
V gene: TRBV6-5; J gene: TRBJ1-2; CDR3 protein: CASSTSNRPGMTF
V gene: TRBV27; J gene: TRBJ2-1; CDR3 protein: CASSFGTTYNEQFF
V gene: TRBV5-4; J gene: TRBJ2-5; CDR3 protein: CASSLVDRDWETQYF
V gene: TRBV5-1; J gene: TRBJ2-2; CDR3 protein: CASSLVSHTGELFF
V gene: TRBV29-1; J gene: TRBJ1-3; CDR3 protein: CSVLADGTLYF
V gene: TRBV11-2; J gene: TRBJ2-5; CDR3 protein: CASSLEQGRETQYF
V gene: TRBV7-6; J gene: TRBJ2-5; CDR3 protein: CAVTKSGLRETQYF
V gene: TRBV28; J gene: TRBJ2-7; CDR3 protein: CATTTGTVGYEQYF
V gene: TRBV5-8; J gene: TRBJ2-7; CDR3 protein: CASSSGTSGLYEQYF
V gene: TRBV18; J gene: TRBJ1-2; CDR3 protein: CASSPGQGRGYTF
V gene: TRBV9; J gene: TRBJ2-1; CDR3 protein: CASSVRTAGAYEQFF
V gene: TRBV5-1; J gene: TRBJ1-4; CDR3 protein: CASSSVGRGVNEKLFF
V gene: TRBV25-1; J gene: TRBJ1-6; CDR3 protein: CASSEWGLRGSNSPLHF
V gene: TRBV19; J gene: TRBJ2-7; CDR3 protein: CASSKQGLAGGPSYEQYF
V gene: TRBV5-1; J gene: TRBJ2-1; CDR3 protein: CASSYGEGVDEQFF
V gene: TRBV11-2; J gene: TRBJ2-7; CDR3 protein: CASSRSGGATYEQYF
V gene: TRBV5-4; J gene: TRBJ2-2; CDR3 protein: CASSSTGVGGELFF
V gene: TRBV7-3; J gene: TRBJ1-6; CDR3 protein: CASSPDSFAGANSPLHF
V gene: TRBV7-2; J gene: TRBJ1-2; CDR3 protein: CASSPVWGYTF
V gene: TRBV9; J gene: TRBJ1-2; CDR3 protein: CASSGQTGNYGYTF
V gene: TRBV7-2; J gene: TRBJ1-2; CDR3 protein: CASSSPPGRTNYGYTF
V gene: TRBV6-5; J gene: TRBJ2-7; CDR3 protein: CASSPRGTEQYF
V gene: TRBV5-1; J gene: TRBJ2-6; CDR3 protein: CASSLGLGANVLTF
V gene: TRBV10-1; J gene: TRBJ2-7; CDR3 protein: CASSVTGLGPPGEQYF
V gene: TRBV5-1; J gene: TRBJ2-7; CDR3 protein: CASSSSGPSSYEQYF
V gene: TRBV11-2; J gene: TRBJ2-2; CDR3 protein: CASSPRLDTGELFF
V gene: TRBV29-1; J gene: TRBJ2-7; CDR3 protein: CSVEGPGGDYEQYF
V gene: TRBV4-2; J gene: TRBJ2-7; CDR3 protein: CASSQDGASHSGLYEQYF
V gene: TRBV7-8; J gene: TRBJ2-3; CDR3 protein: CASSLTRASGSAGTDTQYF
V gene: TRBV14; J gene: TRBJ1-6; CDR3 protein: CASNHPQGKVNSPLHF
V gene: TRBV7-9; J gene: TRBJ2-1; CDR3 protein: CASSRRTSGGYNEQFF
V gene: TRBV4-1; J gene: TRBJ2-5; CDR3 protein: CASSYTGKETQYF
V gene: TRBV5-4; J gene: TRBJ2-7; CDR3 protein: CASRKGQAYEQYF